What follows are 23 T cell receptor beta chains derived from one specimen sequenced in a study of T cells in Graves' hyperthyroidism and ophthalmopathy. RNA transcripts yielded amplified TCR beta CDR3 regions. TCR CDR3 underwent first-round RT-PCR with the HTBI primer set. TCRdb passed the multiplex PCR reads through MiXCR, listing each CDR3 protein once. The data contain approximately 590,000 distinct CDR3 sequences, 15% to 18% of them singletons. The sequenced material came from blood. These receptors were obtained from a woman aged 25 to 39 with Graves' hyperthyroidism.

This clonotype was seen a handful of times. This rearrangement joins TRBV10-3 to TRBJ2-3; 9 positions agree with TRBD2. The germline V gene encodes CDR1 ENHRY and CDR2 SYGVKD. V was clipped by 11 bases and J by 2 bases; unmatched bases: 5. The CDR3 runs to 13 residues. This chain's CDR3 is CAVTSGTTDTQYF. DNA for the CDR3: TGTGCCGTGACTAGCGGCACCACAGATACGCAGTATTTT.

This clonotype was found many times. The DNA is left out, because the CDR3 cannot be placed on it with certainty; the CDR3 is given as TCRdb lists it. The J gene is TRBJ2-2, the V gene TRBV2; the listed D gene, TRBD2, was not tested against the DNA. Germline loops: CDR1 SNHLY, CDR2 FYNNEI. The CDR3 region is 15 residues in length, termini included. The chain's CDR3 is CASILGLADTGELFF.

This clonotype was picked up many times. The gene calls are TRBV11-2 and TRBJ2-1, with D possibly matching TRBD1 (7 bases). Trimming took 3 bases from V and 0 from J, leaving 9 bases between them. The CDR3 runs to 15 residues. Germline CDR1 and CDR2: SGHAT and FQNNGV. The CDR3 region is CASSFRGVSYNEQFF. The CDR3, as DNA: TGTGCCAGCAGCTTCAGGGGGGTCTCCTACAATGAGCAGTTCTTC. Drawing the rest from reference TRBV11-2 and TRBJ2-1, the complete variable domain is EAGVAQSPRYKIIEKRQSVAFWCNPISGHATLYWYQQILGQGPKLLIQFQNNGVVDDSQLPKDRFSAERLKGVDSTLKIQPAKLEDSAVYLCASSFRGVSYNEQFFGPGTRLTVL.

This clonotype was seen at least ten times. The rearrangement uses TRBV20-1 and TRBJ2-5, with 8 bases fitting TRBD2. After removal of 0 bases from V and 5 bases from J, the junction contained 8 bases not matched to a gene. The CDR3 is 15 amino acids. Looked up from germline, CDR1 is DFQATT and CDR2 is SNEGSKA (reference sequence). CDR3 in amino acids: CSARDARGGLETQYF. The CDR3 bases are TGCAGTGCTAGAGATGCACGGGGGGGCTTGGAGACCCAGTACTTC.

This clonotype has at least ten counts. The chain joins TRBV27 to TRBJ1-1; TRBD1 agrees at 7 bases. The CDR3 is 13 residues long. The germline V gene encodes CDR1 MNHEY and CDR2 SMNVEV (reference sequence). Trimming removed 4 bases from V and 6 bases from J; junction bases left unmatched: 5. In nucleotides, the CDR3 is TGTGCCAGCAGTTCACAGGGGCCCGCTGAAGCTTTCTTT. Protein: CASSSQGPAEAFF.

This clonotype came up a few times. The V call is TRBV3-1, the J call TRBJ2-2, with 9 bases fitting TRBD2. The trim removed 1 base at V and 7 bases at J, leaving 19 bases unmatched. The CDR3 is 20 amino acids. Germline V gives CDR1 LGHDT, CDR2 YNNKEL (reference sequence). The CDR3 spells CASSQVRKHLAGIRNGELFF. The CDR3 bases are TGTGCCAGCAGCCAAGTACGCAAACATCTAGCGGGAATTCGGAACGGGGAGCTGTTTTTT.

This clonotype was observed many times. CDR3 region: CASSLEGGYNEQFF. In DNA, the CDR3 is TGCGCCAGCAGCTTGGAGGGCGGCTACAATGAGCAGTTCTTC. The rearrangement joins TRBV5-1 to TRBJ2-1; D is unresolved. Trimming pared 0 bases from V and 3 bases from J, leaving 7 bases between. This CDR3 contains 14 residues. In germline, CDR1 is SGHRS, CDR2 YFSETQ.

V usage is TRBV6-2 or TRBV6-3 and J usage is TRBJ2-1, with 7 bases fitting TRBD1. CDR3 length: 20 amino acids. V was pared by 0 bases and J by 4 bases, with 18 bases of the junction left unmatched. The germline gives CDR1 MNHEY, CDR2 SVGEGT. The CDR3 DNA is TGTGCCAGCAGTTACTCGAAGACCTTCCGCTCGGGACAGAGATACAATGAGCAGTTCTTC. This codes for CASSYSKTFRSGQRYNEQFF.

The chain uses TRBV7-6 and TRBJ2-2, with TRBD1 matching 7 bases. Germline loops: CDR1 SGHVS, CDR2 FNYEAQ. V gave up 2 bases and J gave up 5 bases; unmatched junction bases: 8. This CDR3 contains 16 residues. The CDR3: CASSLYRGRGTGELFF. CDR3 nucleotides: TGTGCCAGCAGCTTATACCGGGGCAGGGGGACCGGGGAGCTGTTTTTT. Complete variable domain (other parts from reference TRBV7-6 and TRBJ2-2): GAGVSQSPRYKVTKRGQDVALRCDPISGHVSLYWYRQALGQGPEFLTYFNYEAQQDKSGLPNDRFSAERPEGSISTLTIQRTEQRDSAMYRCASSLYRGRGTGELFFGEGSRLTVL.

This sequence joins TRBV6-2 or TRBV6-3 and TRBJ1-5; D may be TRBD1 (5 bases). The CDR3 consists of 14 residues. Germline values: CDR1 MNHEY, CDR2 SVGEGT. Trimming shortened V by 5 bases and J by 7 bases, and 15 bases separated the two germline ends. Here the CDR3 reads CASSDGGTEQPQHF. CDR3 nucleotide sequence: TGTGCCAGCAGTGATGGGGGTACGGAGCAGCCCCAGCATTTT.

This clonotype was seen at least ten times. Here the CDR3 reads CASSLALAGGRSYEQFF. CDR3 coding DNA: TGCGCCAGCAGCTTGGCCCTAGCGGGAGGTCGGTCCTATGAGCAGTTCTTC. The chain joins TRBV5-1 to TRBJ2-1, with 11 bases matching TRBD2. CDR3 length: 17 amino acids. Germline CDR1 reads SGHRS; CDR2 reads YFSETQ. With 0 bases clipped from V and 8 bases from J, the junction kept 10 bases outside the gene matches.

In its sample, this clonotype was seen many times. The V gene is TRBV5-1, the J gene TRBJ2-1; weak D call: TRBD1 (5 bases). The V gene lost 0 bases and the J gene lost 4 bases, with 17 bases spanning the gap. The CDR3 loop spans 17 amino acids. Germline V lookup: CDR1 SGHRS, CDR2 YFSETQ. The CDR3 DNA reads TGCGCCAGCAGCTTGGCCGTGATTCAGGGCAGGTACAATGAGCAGTTCTTC. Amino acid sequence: CASSLAVIQGRYNEQFF.

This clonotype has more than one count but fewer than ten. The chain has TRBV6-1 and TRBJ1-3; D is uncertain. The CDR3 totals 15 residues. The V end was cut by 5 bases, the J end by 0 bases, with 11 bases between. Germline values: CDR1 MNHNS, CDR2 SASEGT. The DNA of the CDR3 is TGTGCCAGCAGTATAGCCGGGATCTCTGGAAACACCATATATTTT. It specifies CASSIAGISGNTIYF.

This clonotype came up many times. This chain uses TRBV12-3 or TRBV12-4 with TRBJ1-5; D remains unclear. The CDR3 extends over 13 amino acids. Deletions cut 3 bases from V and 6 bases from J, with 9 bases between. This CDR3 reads CASSFGGSQPQHF. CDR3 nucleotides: TGTGCCAGCAGTTTTGGAGGGTCTCAGCCCCAGCATTTT.

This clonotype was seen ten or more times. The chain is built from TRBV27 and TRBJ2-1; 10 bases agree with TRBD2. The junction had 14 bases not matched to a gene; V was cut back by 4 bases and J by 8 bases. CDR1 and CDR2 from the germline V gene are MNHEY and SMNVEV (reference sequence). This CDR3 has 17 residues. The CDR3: CASSSLAGVGVRDEQFF. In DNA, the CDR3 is TGTGCCAGCAGTTCCCTAGCGGGAGTAGGTGTAAGGGATGAGCAGTTCTTC.

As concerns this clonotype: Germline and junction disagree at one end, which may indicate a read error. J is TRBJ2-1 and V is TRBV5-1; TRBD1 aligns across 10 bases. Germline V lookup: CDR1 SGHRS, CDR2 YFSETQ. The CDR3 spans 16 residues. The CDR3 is CASSKAGTGVVNEQFF. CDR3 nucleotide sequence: TGTGCCAGCAGCAAGGCGGGGACAGGGGTCGTCAATGAGCAGTTCTTC.

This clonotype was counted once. The CDR3 nucleotides read TGTGCCAGTAGTACCGGTAGGGGTGAAGGCTATGGCTACACCTTC. Protein product: CASSTGRGEGYGYTF. V gene TRBV19 combines with J gene TRBJ1-2; D is perhaps TRBD1 (5 bases). The CDR3 extends over 15 amino acids. V dropped 4 bases and J dropped 4 bases, with 16 bases sitting between them. Germline CDR1 reads LNHDA; CDR2 reads SQIVND (reference sequence).

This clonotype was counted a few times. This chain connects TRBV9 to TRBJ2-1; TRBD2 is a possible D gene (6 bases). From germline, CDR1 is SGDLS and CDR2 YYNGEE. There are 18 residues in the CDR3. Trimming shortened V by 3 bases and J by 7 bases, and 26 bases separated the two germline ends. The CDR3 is CASSEEGPTKWGWNEQFF. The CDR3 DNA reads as TGTGCCAGCAGCGAGGAGGGGCCCACAAAGTGGGGTTGGAATGAGCAGTTCTTC.

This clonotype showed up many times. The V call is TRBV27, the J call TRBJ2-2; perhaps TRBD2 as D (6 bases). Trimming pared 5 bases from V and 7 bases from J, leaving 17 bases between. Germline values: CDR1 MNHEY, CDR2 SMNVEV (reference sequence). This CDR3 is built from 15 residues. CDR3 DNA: TGTGCCAGCAGTCCCAATTGGGGAGGTAACGGGGAGCTGTTTTTT. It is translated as CASSPNWGGNGELFF.

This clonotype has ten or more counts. The CDR3 DNA reads as TGTGCCAGCAGTTTATTCGGGACTAGCGGGAAATACTCTAGTTCTCAGTACTTC. Translation: CASSLFGTSGKYSSSQYF. V usage is TRBV27 and J usage is TRBJ2-5, with 13 bases that match TRBD2. This CDR3 has 18 amino acids. Germline V gene lookup returns CDR1 MNHEY and CDR2 SMNVEV (reference sequence). V dropped 1 base and J dropped 11; count of bases not matched to a gene: 16.

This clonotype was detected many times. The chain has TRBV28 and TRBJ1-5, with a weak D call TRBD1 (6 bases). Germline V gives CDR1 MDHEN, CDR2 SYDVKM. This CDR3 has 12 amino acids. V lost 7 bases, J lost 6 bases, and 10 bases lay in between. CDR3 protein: CASISGVQPQHF. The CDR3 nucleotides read TGTGCCAGCATATCAGGGGTTCAGCCCCAGCATTTT.

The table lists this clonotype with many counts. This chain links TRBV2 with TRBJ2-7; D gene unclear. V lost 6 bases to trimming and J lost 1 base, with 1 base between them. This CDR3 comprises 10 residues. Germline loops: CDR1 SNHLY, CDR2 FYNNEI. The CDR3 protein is CASRSYEQYF. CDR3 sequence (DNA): TGTGCCAGCAGGTCCTACGAGCAGTACTTC.

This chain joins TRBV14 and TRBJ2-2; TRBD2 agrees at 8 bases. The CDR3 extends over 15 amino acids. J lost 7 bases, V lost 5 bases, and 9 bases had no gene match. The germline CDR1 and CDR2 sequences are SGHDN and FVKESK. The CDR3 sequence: CASSESGSRVGELFF. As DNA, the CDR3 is TGTGCCAGCAGCGAAAGCGGGAGTAGGGTCGGGGAGCTGTTTTTT. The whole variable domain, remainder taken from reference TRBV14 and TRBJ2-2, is EAGVTQFPSHSVIEKGQTVTLRCDPISGHDNLYWYRRVMGKEIKFLLHFVKESKQDESGMPNNRFLAERTGGTYSTLKVQPAELEDSGVYFCASSESGSRVGELFFGEGSRLTVL.